The TCR beta chain described here comes from a study of early T cells in non-severe SARS-CoV-2 infection. Study-level information: Sequencing of bulk RNA from unsorted whole blood was done, without chain pairing. Study conclusions and caveats: Using VDJdb, the matching emphasized anti-spike CD8 responses while missing private and CD4 specificities.

The length of the CDR3 is 14 residues. Only a few counts were recorded for this clonotype. Its target is unknown. Individual cDNA molecules were tagged with unique molecular identifiers, the study reported. TCRdb used MiXCR to reprocess the 5' RACE reads, holding one entry per CDR3 protein. Of nearly 30,000 distinct CDR3 sequences listed, about 5% were seen once; the top ten hold approximately 11%. This clonotype originated in an adult who was a healthcare worker with PCR-confirmed SARS-CoV-2 infection or an uninfected control (not recorded which). The sample comprised whole blood. This chain connects TRBV1 to TRBJ1-3. TRBV1 is a pseudogene. This CDR3 is CTSSVVTSGNTIYF. The CDR3 coding sequence is TGCACCAGCAGCGTAGTAACCTCTGGAAACACCATATATTTT.